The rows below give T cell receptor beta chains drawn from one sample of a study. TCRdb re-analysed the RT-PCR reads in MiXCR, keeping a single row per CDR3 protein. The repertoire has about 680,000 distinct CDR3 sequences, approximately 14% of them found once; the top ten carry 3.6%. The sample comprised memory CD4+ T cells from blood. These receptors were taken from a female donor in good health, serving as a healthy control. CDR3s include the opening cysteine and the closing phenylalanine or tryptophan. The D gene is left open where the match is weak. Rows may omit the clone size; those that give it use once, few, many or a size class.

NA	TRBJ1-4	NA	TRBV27	TGTGCCAGCAGTTTTTCGCTGGGGGGGTCTGAAAAACTGTTTTTT	CASSFSLGGSEKLFF
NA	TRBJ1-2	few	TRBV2	TGTGCCAGCAGGATCCTAGGGGGAAACTATGGCTACACCTTC	CASRILGGNYGYTF
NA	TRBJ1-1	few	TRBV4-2	TGTGCCAGCAGCCCCCGTTCGGGTCGGAACACTGAAGCTTTCTTT	CASSPRSGRNTEAFF
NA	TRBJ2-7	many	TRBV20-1	TGCAGTGCTAGAGCCCCATACGCGCGAGGGGAAGAGCAGTACTTC	CSARAPYARGEEQYF
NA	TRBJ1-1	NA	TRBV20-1	TGCAGTGCCCCTCCAAGGGGCAGTGGGTCAGAGGCTTTCTTT	CSAPPRGSGSEAFF
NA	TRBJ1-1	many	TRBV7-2	TGTGCCAGCAGCCTCTCGACAGTTAACACTGAAGCTTTCTTT	CASSLSTVNTEAFF
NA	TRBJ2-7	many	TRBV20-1	TGCAGTGCTCCCAAGGACCCCTACGAGCAGTACTTC	CSAPKDPYEQYF
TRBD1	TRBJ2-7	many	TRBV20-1	TGCAGTGCTCCGGGACAGCCCTACGAGCAGTACTTC	CSAPGQPYEQYF
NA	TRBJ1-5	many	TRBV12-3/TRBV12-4	TGTGCCAGCAGCACCTTGCCCGGGCCCCAGCATTTT	CASSTLPGPQHF
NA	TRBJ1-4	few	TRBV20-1	TGCAGTGCTAGAGGGCGGCAGGGAAGGGGCAGAGAAAAACTGTTTTTT	CSARGRQGRGREKLFF
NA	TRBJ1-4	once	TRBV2	TGTGCCAGCAGTCCCAGGCAGGTCGCTGCAACTAATGAAAAACTGTTTTTT	CASSPRQVAATNEKLFF
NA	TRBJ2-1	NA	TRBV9	TGTGCCAGCAGCGTAGTGGGCCGGACAGAATACAATGAGCAGTTCTTC	CASSVVGRTEYNEQFF
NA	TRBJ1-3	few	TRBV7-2	TGTGCCAGCAGCGCTGACAGGGGAAACACCATATATTTT	CASSADRGNTIYF
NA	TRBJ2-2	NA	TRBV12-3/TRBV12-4	TGTGCCAGCAGTTTTCACCAGGGCACCGGGGAGCTGTTTTTT	CASSFHQGTGELFF
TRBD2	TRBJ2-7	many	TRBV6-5	TGTGCCAGCAGGCGGGGGGGCGAGCAGTACTTC	CASRRGGEQYF
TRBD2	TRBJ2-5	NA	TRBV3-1	TGTGCCAGCAGCCAAGTCCGACTAGCGAAAGAGACCCAGTACTTC	CASSQVRLAKETQYF
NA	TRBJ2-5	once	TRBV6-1	TGTGCCAGCAGTGAAACCAGAACGACCCAGTACTTC	CASSETRTTQYF
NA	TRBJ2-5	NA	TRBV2	TGTGCCAGCAGTGACGAGAAAACGGAGACCCAGTACTTC	CASSDEKTETQYF
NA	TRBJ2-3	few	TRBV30	TGTGCCTGGGGGGCGGCGTATAGCACAGATACGCAGTATTTT	CAWGAAYSTDTQYF
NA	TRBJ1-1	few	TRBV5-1	TGCGCCAGCAGCCATCAAGACGGGTACATGAACACTGAAGCTTTCTTT	CASSHQDGYMNTEAFF
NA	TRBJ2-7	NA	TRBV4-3	TGCGCCAGCAGCCAAGGACGGGCGGGAAGCTCCTACGAGCAGTACTTC	CASSQGRAGSSYEQYF
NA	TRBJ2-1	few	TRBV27	TGTGCCAGCAGTTTGGAACCCAACTCCGGTCGGCAGTTCTTC	CASSLEPNSGRQFF
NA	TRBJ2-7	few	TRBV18	TGTGCCAGCTCGAGGGGTGTGGGATACGAGCAGTACTTC	CASSRGVGYEQYF
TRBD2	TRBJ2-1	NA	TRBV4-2	TGTGCCAGCAGCCAAGATCGGGGACTAGCGGGAGGCCCCCAGTTCTTC	CASSQDRGLAGGPQFF
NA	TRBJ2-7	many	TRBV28	TGTGCCAGCAGTCCTCTGGGTCGAACCCTCTACGAGCAGTACTTC	CASSPLGRTLYEQYF
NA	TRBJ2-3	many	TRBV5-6	TGTGCCAGCAGCTTCGAGAGACAGGCCCCTGTAGATACGCAGTATTTT	CASSFERQAPVDTQYF
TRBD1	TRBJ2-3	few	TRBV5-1	TGCGCCAGCAGCTGGGGGACAGCCTCTAGCACAGATACGCAGTATTTT	CASSWGTASSTDTQYF
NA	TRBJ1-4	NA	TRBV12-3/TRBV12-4	TGTGCCAGCAGACCGGACACTAATGAAAAACTGTTTTTT	CASRPDTNEKLFF
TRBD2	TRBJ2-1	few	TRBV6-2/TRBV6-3	TGTGCCAGTAGGGGCGGGAGCTCCTACAATGAGCAGTTCTTC	CASRGGSSYNEQFF
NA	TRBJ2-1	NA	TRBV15	TGTGCCACCAGCAGAGATAAAAGTGGTCCCTCCTACAATGAGCAGTTCTTC	CATSRDKSGPSYNEQFF
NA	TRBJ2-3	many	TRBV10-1	TGCGCCAGCAGTGGATCGAGGTGGAGTAGCACAGATACGCAGTATTTT	CASSGSRWSSTDTQYF
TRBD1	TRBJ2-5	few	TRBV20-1	TGCAGTGCTTACGGACAGGGGTCGGGGTACCAAGAGACCCAGTACTTC	CSAYGQGSGYQETQYF
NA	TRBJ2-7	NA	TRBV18	TGTGCCAGCTCACCCGACGGAGGGGCCGCTTTCGAGCAGTACTTC	CASSPDGGAAFEQYF
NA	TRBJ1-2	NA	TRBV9	TGTGCCAGCAGCGTAGAAGACAGGCCTGCCTATGGCTACACCTTC	CASSVEDRPAYGYTF
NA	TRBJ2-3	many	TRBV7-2	TGTGCCAGCAGCTTCGGGCTTCCACAGGATACGCAGTATTTT	CASSFGLPQDTQYF
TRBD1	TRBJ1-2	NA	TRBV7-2	TGTGCCAGCAGCTTCGGGACAGCAAATAACTATGGCTACACCTTC	CASSFGTANNYGYTF
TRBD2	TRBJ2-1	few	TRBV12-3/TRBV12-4	TGTGCCAGCAGTCCTGGGACTAGCGTCTTTTCCTACAATGAGCAGTTCTTC	CASSPGTSVFSYNEQFF
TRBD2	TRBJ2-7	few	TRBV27	TGTGCCAGCAGTTTATCTCGTTCGCGGGAGTACCCCTACGAGCAGTACTTC	CASSLSRSREYPYEQYF
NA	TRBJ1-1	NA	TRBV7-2	TGTGCCAGCAGCTTAAAAGGACAGAACACTGAAGCTTTCTTT	CASSLKGQNTEAFF
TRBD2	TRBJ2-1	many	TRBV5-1	TGCGCCAGCAGCTGGATGGCGGGGGGGCGCCAAGAGCAGTTCTTC	CASSWMAGGRQEQFF
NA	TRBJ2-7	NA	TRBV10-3	TGTGCCATCAGTCAAGACAACAACTACGAGCAGTACTTC	CAISQDNNYEQYF
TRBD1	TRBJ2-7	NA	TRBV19	TGTGCCAGTAGTATAGAAGGGACAGAATGGAACGAGCAGTACTTC	CASSIEGTEWNEQYF